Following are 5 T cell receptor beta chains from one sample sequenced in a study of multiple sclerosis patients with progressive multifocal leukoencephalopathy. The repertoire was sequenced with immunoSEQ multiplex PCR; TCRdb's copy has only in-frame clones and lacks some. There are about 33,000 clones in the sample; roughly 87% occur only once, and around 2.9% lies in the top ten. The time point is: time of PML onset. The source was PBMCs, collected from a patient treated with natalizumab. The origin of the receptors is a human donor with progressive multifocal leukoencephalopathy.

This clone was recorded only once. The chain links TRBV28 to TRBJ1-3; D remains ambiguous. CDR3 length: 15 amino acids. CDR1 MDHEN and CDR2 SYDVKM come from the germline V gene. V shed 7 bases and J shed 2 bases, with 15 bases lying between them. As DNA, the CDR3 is TGTGCCAGCACCGCCTTTTATGTAACTGGAAACACCATATATTTT. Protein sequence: CASTAFYVTGNTIYF.

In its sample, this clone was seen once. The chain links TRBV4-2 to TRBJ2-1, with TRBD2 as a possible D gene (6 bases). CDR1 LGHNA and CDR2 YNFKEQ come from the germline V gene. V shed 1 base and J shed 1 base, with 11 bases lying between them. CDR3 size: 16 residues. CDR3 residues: CASSQGDLASYNEQFF. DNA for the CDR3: TGTGCCAGCAGCCAAGGGGACTTAGCGTCCTACAATGAGCAGTTCTTC.

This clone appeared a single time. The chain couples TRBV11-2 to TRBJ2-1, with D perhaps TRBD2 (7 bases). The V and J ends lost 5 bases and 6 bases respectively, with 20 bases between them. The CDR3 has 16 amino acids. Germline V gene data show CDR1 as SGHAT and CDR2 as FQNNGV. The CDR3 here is CASSPREGGSINEQFF. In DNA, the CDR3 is TGTGCCAGCAGCCCTAGGGAGGGGGGTAGCATCAATGAGCAGTTCTTC.

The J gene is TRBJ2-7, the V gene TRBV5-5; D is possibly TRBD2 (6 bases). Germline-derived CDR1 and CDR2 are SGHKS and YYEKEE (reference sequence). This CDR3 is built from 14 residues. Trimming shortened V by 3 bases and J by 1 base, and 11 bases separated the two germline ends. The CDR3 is CASSSAGTSYEQYF. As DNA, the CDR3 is TGTGCCAGCAGCTCGGCGGGGACGTCCTACGAGCAGTACTTC.

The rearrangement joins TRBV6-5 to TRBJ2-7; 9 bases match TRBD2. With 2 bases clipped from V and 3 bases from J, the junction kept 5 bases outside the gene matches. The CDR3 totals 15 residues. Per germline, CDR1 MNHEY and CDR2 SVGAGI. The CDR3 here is CASSYLAGKFYEQYF. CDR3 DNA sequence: TGTGCCAGCAGTTACCTAGCGGGAAAATTCTACGAGCAGTACTTC.